This entry describes one T cell receptor (beta chain). The antigen is not known. This record comes from a study of cytomegalovirus exposure and HLA in healthy donors. Study-level findings and limits: The authors enumerated over 150 TCR beta chains as linked to cytomegalovirus. In a later analysis, HLA-associated TCR beta chains were more clonally expanded than equally common others. In a later analysis, TCR beta V- and J-gene trimming showed a link to a missense DCLRE1C variant.

Researchers ran the PCR with 60 Vbeta and 13 Jbeta primers. Some clones are missing from TCRdb's copy, which holds only in-frame ones; the method was immunoSEQ multiplex PCR. The data show some 150,000 clones, under 80% seen once. This CDR3 is built from 16 residues. The V gene end was trimmed by 2 bases and the J gene end by 8 bases; junction bases not matched to a gene: 10. Germline CDR1 is SGDLS and CDR2 is YYNGEE. What was sequenced was PBMCs. This clonotype was sampled from a male donor in good health and CMV-seronegative. The chain is built from TRBV9 and TRBJ2-1, with 10 bases matching TRBD2. CDR3 residues: CASSVRAGGHIDEQFF. CDR3 nucleotides: TGTGCCAGCAGCGTCCGAGCGGGGGGGCACATCGATGAGCAGTTCTTC.